This T cell receptor (beta chain) originates from a study of T cells after yellow fever vaccination. Study-level findings and limits: There was a small share of clonotypes that showed up in both the CD4 and CD8 compartments. Bulk-population clonotypes that are abundant could appear as contaminants in FACS-sorted repertoires.

Germline V CDR1 and CDR2: SGHNT, YYREEE (reference sequence). The length of the CDR3 is 13 residues. Trimming removed 1 base from V and 3 bases from J, with 8 bases in between. They built TCR cDNA with 5'RACE template switching, a step that put in a universal primer site and UMIs. Via MiXCR, TCRdb re-called the 5' RACE reads, giving one row per CDR3 protein. Here the sample spans roughly 85,000 distinct CDR3 sequences, roughly 13% being singletons. This specimen consisted of CD8+ T cells not binding an NS4B(214-222) dextramer, sorted from PBMCs, obtained roughly 20 days after the first yellow fever vaccination. V gene TRBV5-4 combines with J gene TRBJ2-7, with D hard to call. The TCR was taken from a man younger than 35 who received the YFV17D yellow fever vaccine. DNA for the CDR3: TGTGCCAGCAGCTTGAACTACAACTACGAGCAGTACTTC. Translating it yields CASSLNYNYEQYF.